This passage covers 16 T cell receptor beta chains from one sample sequenced in a study of T-cell reconstitution after alpha-beta-depleted transplantation in children. During its preparation, the TCRbeta library received unique molecular identifiers. TCRdb analysed the PCR reads with MiXCR anew, one entry per CDR3 protein. This table holds about 1,000,000 distinct CDR3 sequences, about 29% found once. Sequencing used PBMCs, mostly from graft donor cells, obtained 360 days after TCRalphabeta/CD19-depleted stem cell transplant. The receptors stem from a boy in the first two years of life who had a stem cell transplant for SCID, so the T cells may come from the graft donor.

CDR3 amino acids: CASSLEGQTPKETQYF. The CDR3, as DNA: TGTGCCAGCAGCTTAGAGGGGCAAACGCCAAAGGAGACCCAGTACTTC. This sequence joins TRBV7-2 and TRBJ2-5; perhaps TRBD1 as D (5 bases). V was cut by 1 base and J by 5 bases, with 17 bases left in between. This CDR3 spans 16 amino acids. Germline assignment: CDR1 SGHTA and CDR2 FQGNSA. The full variable domain, rest sourced from reference TRBV7-2 and TRBJ2-5, is GAGVSQSPSNKVTEKGKDVELRCDPISGHTALYWYRQSLGQGLEFLIYFQGNSAPDKSGLPSDRFSAERTGGSVSTLTIQRTQQEDSAVYLCASSLEGQTPKETQYFGPGTRLLVL.

The chain couples TRBV29-1 to TRBJ2-2, with D possibly being TRBD1 (6 bases). Germline V gene lookup returns CDR1 SQVTM and CDR2 ANQGSEA. The CDR3 runs 15 residues. The V end was cut by 3 bases, the J end by 0 bases, with 11 bases between. The CDR3 sequence: CSVDQGQTNTGELFF. The CDR3 DNA reads TGCAGCGTTGATCAGGGACAAACGAACACCGGGGAGCTGTTTTTT.

In this sample, this clonotype turned up a few times. V usage is TRBV27 and J usage is TRBJ1-1; D unclear. CDR1 is MNHEY and CDR2 is SMNVEV in the germline V gene (reference sequence). Trimming shortened V by 5 bases and J by 4 bases, and 11 bases separated the two germline ends. The CDR3 extends over 13 amino acids. The CDR3 bases are TGTGCCAGCAGTGCGAGGATTGGCACTGAAGCTTTCTTT. Translation: CASSARIGTEAFF.

This clonotype was detected only a few times. The gene calls are TRBV5-1 and TRBJ2-7; 8 bases agree with TRBD1. The CDR3 length is 18 residues. V trimming: 4 bases; J trimming: 0 bases; junction bases outside the gene matches: 15. CDR1 is SGHRS and CDR2 is YFSETQ in the germline V gene. This CDR3 reads CASSPPGTGRGNSYEQYF. Written as DNA, the CDR3 is TGCGCCAGCAGCCCACCCGGGACAGGAAGGGGAAACTCCTACGAGCAGTACTTC.

This chain uses TRBV5-1 with TRBJ2-3; D unresolved. V lost 0 bases and J 0 bases, leaving 17 bases between the germline ends. The CDR3 has 18 amino acids. CDR1 and CDR2 (germline): SGHRS, YFSETQ. In DNA form, the CDR3 reads TGCGCCAGCAGCTTGGCCAGGAAAACGCTACTTAGCACAGATACGCAGTATTTT. Its translation is CASSLARKTLLSTDTQYF. Based on the CDR3 plus reference TRBV5-1 and TRBJ2-3, the full variable domain is KAGVTQTPRYLIKTRGQQVTLSCSPISGHRSVSWYQQTPGQGLQFLFEYFSETQRNKGNFPGRFSGRQFSNSRSEMNVSTLELGDSALYLCASSLARKTLLSTDTQYFGPGTRLTVL.

This clonotype was detected a few times. The rearrangement links TRBV12-3 or TRBV12-4 to TRBJ2-6; 9 bases fit TRBD1. The CDR3 totals 17 residues. V shed 8 bases and J 0 bases; nucleotides not matched to a gene: 8. CDR3 protein: CASVGQGAISGANVLTF. CDR3 DNA sequence: TGTGCCAGCGTGGGACAGGGTGCTATCTCTGGGGCCAACGTCCTGACTTTC.

This clonotype was seen a handful of times. This chain joins TRBV25-1 and TRBJ1-1; no clear D. The V gene's germline CDR1 is MGHDK and CDR2 SYGVNS. Trimming cost V 1 base and J 4 bases, with 16 bases left between them. The CDR3 spans 16 residues. CDR3 amino acids: CASSESRPSLTTEAFF. In DNA, the CDR3 is TGTGCCAGCAGTGAATCGAGACCCAGCTTGACCACTGAAGCTTTCTTT.

The chain has TRBV5-1 and TRBJ1-2; the D is unclear. Germline loops: CDR1 SGHRS, CDR2 YFSETQ. V dropped 0 bases and J dropped 4 bases, with 10 bases sitting between them. CDR3 size: 14 residues. The CDR3 sequence: CASSLDQELYGYTF. The CDR3 bases are TGCGCCAGCAGCTTGGACCAGGAACTCTATGGCTACACCTTC. The full variable domain, in which reference TRBV5-1 and TRBJ1-2 provide the parts outside the CDR3, is KAGVTQTPRYLIKTRGQQVTLSCSPISGHRSVSWYQQTPGQGLQFLFEYFSETQRNKGNFPGRFSGRQFSNSRSEMNVSTLELGDSALYLCASSLDQELYGYTFGSGTRLTVV.

The chain employs TRBV4-3 and TRBJ1-2; tentatively, D is TRBD1 (5 bases). In germline, CDR1 is LGHNA, CDR2 YSLEER. The length of the CDR3 is 16 residues. Trimming took off 0 bases at V and 0 bases at J, with 11 bases between the two ends. The DNA of the CDR3 is TGCGCCAGCAGCCAAGAACAGGCGACTTCTAACTATGGCTACACCTTC. Protein: CASSQEQATSNYGYTF.

The CDR3: CASSLTQFGGSKTDTQYF. The CDR3 DNA reads as TGTGCCAGCAGCTTAACCCAGTTTGGGGGGTCGAAAACAGATACGCAGTATTTT. The rearrangement links TRBV11-2 to TRBJ2-3; possibly TRBD2 for D (6 bases). Trimming took off 2 bases at V and 3 bases at J, with 21 bases between the two ends. The CDR3 totals 18 residues. Germline V lookup: CDR1 SGHAT, CDR2 FQNNGV.

This clonotype showed up just a few times. The chain is built from TRBV5-1 and TRBJ2-2; D ambiguous. The V end was cut by 2 bases, the J end by 3 bases, with 17 bases between. The CDR3 has 17 amino acids. Germline assignment: CDR1 SGHRS and CDR2 YFSETQ. The CDR3 reads CASSFVSPGRDTGELFF. Written as DNA, the CDR3 is TGCGCCAGCAGCTTCGTCTCTCCGGGTCGGGACACCGGGGAGCTGTTTTTT.

The rearrangement links TRBV2 to TRBJ2-1; 7 bases line up with TRBD2. Looked up from germline, CDR1 is SNHLY and CDR2 is FYNNEI. The CDR3 has 15 amino acids. V trimming: 4 bases; J trimming: 5 bases; junction bases outside the gene matches: 8. The CDR3 region is CASSGLGGYNNEQFF. CDR3 sequence (DNA): TGTGCCAGCAGTGGGTTGGGGGGGTATAACAATGAGCAGTTCTTC. The complete variable domain, with remaining parts taken from reference TRBV2 and TRBJ2-1, reads EPEVTQTPSHQVTQMGQEVILRCVPISNHLYFYWYRQILGQKVEFLVSFYNNEISEKSEIFDDQFSVERPDGSNFTLKIRSTKLEDSAMYFCASSGLGGYNNEQFFGPGTRLTVL.

This clonotype came up many times. The V call is TRBV29-1, the J call TRBJ1-1, with no clear D. The CDR3 covers 10 residues. Germline CDR1 is SQVTM and CDR2 is ANQGSEA. The V and J ends lost 4 bases and 4 bases respectively, with 4 bases between them. CDR3 bases: TGCAGCGTTGTCGGCACTGAAGCTTTCTTT. As protein: CSVVGTEAFF. Based on the CDR3 plus reference TRBV29-1 and TRBJ1-1, the full variable domain is SAVISQKPSRDICQRGTSLTIQCQVDSQVTMMFWYRQQPGQSLTLIATANQGSEATYESGFVIDKFPISRPNLTFSTLTVSNMSPEDSSIYLCSVVGTEAFFGQGTRLTVV.

V and J are TRBV5-5 and TRBJ2-1; D unresolved. Germline lookup yields CDR1 SGHKS and CDR2 YYEKEE (reference sequence). V was clipped by 1 base and J by 12 bases, with 20 bases between them. The CDR3 is 15 amino acids. The CDR3: CASSLQNKGWPGQFF. The CDR3, as DNA: TGTGCCAGCAGCTTGCAGAATAAGGGCTGGCCGGGGCAGTTCTTC.

The V call is TRBV6-2 or TRBV6-3, the J call TRBJ2-2, with unresolved D. In germline, CDR1 is MNHEY, CDR2 SVGEGT. With 0 bases removed from V and 0 bases from J, the gap between germline ends came to 8 bases. CDR3 length equals 16 residues. Here the CDR3 DNA reads TGTGCCAGCAGTTACTCGTACAGACCGAACACCGGGGAGCTGTTTTTT. Translation: CASSYSYRPNTGELFF.

J is TRBJ1-2 and V is TRBV12-3 or TRBV12-4; no firm D call. Trimming left V 6 bases short and J 2 bases short, with 13 bases between. The CDR3 length is 14 residues. CDR3 nucleotide sequence: TGTGCCAGCAGCCCCGGGTTTCTCAACTATGGCTACACCTTC. Protein product: CASSPGFLNYGYTF.